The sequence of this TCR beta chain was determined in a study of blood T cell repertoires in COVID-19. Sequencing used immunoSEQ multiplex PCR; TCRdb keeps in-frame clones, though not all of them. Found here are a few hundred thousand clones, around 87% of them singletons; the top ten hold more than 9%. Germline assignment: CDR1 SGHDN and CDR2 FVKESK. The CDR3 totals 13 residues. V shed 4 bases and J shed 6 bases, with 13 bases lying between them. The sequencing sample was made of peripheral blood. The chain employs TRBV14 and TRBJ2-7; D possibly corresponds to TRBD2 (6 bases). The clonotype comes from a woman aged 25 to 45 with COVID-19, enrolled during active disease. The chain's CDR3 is CASSLLRESEQYF. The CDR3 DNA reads TGTGCCAGCAGCCTTTTGCGGGAATCCGAGCAGTACTTC.